A single sample gave rise to the 4 T cell receptor beta chains below, sequenced in a study of T cells in narcolepsy. Generated by immunoSEQ multiplex PCR, the TCRdb table keeps only in-frame clones and is missing some. Of approximately 40,000 clones listed, approximately 89% were seen once; the top ten hold more than 0.9%. Sequenced material: CD45RA- memory CD4+ T cells from PBMCs. The receptor set was obtained from a human donor with narcolepsy.

The J gene is TRBJ1-5, the V gene TRBV30; a weak D match, TRBD1 (6 bases). Trimming left V 0 bases short and J 3 bases short, with 15 bases between. This CDR3 is built from 16 residues. Germline V gives CDR1 GTSNPN, CDR2 SVGIG (reference sequence). This CDR3 is CAWSVTRGVPNQPQHF. The CDR3 DNA reads as TGTGCCTGGAGTGTAACAAGGGGGGTCCCCAATCAGCCCCAGCATTTT.

V and J are TRBV4-3 and TRBJ2-2; 8 bases map to TRBD1. V shed 0 bases, J shed 2 bases, and the junction held 8 bases outside the gene matches. Looked up from germline, CDR1 is LGHNA and CDR2 is YSLEER. CDR3 length: 18 residues. The CDR3 nucleotides read TGCGCCAGCAGCCAAGAGTCCCCGGACAGGGACAACACCGGGGAGCTGTTTTTT. Protein product: CASSQESPDRDNTGELFF.

V usage is TRBV4-2 and J usage is TRBJ2-7; D perhaps matches TRBD2 (5 bases). The CDR3 extends over 15 amino acids. The germline V gene has CDR1 LGHNA and CDR2 YNFKEQ. The V end was cut by 1 base, the J end by 0 bases, with 10 bases between. CDR3 sequence: CASSQGAEGSYEQYF. CDR3 in DNA: TGTGCCAGCAGCCAAGGGGCAGAGGGCTCCTACGAGCAGTACTTC.

This clone was recorded a few times. The chain carries TRBV5-3 and TRBJ1-2; D gene unclear. TRBV5-3 is classed as an ORF, of uncertain function. V lost 0 bases and J 7 bases, leaving 10 bases between the germline ends. This CDR3 is 13 amino acids long. Written as DNA, the CDR3 is TGTGCCAGAAGCTTGGAGGGTTACGGTGGCTACACCTTC. It is translated as CARSLEGYGGYTF.